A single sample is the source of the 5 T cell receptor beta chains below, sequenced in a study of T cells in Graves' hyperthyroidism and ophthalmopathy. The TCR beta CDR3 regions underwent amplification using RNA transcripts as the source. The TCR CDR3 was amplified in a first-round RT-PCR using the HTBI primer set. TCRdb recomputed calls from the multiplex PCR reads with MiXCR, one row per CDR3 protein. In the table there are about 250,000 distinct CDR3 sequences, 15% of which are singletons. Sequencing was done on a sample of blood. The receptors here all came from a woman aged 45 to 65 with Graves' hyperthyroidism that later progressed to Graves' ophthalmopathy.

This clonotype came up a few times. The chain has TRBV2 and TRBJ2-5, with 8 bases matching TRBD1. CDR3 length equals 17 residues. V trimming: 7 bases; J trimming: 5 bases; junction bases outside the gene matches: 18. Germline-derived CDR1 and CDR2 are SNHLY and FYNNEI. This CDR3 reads CASKRRSQGARGETQYF. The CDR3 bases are TGTGCCAGCAAAAGAAGGTCCCAGGGGGCTCGTGGTGAGACCCAGTACTTC.

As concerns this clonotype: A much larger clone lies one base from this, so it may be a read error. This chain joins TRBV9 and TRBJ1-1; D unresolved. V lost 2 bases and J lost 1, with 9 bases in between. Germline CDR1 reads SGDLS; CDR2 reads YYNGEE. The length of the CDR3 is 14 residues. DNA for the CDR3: TGTGCCAGCAGCGTGTACTCCTCGAACACTGAAGCTTTCTTT. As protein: CASSVYSSNTEAFF.

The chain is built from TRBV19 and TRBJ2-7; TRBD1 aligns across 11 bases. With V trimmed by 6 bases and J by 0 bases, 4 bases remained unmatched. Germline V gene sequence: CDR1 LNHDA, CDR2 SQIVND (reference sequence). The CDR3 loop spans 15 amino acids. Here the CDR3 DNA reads TGTGCCAGTAGACTTGGGACAGGGGGCTCCTACGAGCAGTACTTC. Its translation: CASRLGTGGSYEQYF.

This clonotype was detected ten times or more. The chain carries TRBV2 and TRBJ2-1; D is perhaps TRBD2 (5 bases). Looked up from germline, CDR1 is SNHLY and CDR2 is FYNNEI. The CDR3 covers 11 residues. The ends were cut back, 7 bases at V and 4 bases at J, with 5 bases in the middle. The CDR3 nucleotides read TGTGCCAGCACGGGATACAATGAGCAGTTCTTC. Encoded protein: CASTGYNEQFF.

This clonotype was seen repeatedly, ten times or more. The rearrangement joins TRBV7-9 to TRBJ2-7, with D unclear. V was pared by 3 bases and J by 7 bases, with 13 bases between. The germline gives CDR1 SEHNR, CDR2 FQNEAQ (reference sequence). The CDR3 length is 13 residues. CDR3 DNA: TGTGCCAGCAGCTTCGAGTACCGTGGGGAGCAGTACTTC. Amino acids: CASSFEYRGEQYF.